These T cell receptor beta chains were read from a single sample in a study of PD-1 blockade in mismatch repair-deficient tumors. Assay: immunoSEQ multiplex PCR; the TCRdb copy retains only in-frame clones and omits some. The sample has 30,000 to 40,000 clones, around 80% seen once. Sample: PBMCs, taken less than 7 weeks after starting pembrolizumab. Source of these receptors: an adult with mismatch repair-deficient cancer. The conserved cysteine and the conserved F or W are not part of the CDR3 here.

>TRBJ2-7|TRBV2
ASKLAPIAYEQY
>TRBJ2-7|TRBV4-1
ASSHQESALSYEQY
>TRBJ1-5|TRBV5-1
ASSLGQADQPQH
>TRBJ1-4|TRBV29-1
SVSAGDEKLF
>TRBJ1-1|TRBV7-2
ASSPYLNTEAF
>TRBJ1-2|TRBV5-1
ASTLLTGQSHGYT
>TRBJ1-2|TRBV6-6
ASSAGTGTHYGYT
>TRBJ1-4|TRBV6-1
ASSFRGANEKLF
>TRBJ1-2|TRBV29-1
SVVKGGQVNYGYT
>TRBJ2-5|TRBV7-3
ASSRGTTDGETQY
>TRBJ2-5|TRBV19
ASKRDGRLRETQY
>TRBJ2-6|TRBV27
ASSVMGGAGANVLT
>TRBJ1-1|TRBV7-9
ATDREVGREAF
>TRBJ2-1|TRBV14
ASSQVQTSGSYNEQF
>TRBJ2-1|TRBV27
ASSHRGTEYNEQF
>TRBJ1-2|TRBV27
ASSLTGTGRTGYT
>TRBJ2-5|TRBV5-5
ASSPAPAGGETQY
>TRBJ2-7|TRBV5-1
ASRPRGQGGEQY
>TRBJ2-3|TRBV4-2
ASSQNQAGLAVVGTQY
>TRBJ2-2|TRBV5-6
ASSFWDRGVSGELF
>TRBJ2-1|TRBV5-1
ASSLGQGGEQF
>TRBJ2-1|TRBV7-3
ASSLSYRGAYNEQF